Sequencing of this T cell receptor beta chain was carried out in a study of STAT5B mutations in CD4+ large granular lymphocyte leukemia. General study points: Compared with healthy controls (2/35), patient top clones favored TRBV06 (8/27).

Study processing details: Lowest detectable productive clonotype frequency was 2.59 x 10-5. This table comes from immunoSEQ multiplex PCR, and its TCRdb copy is limited to in-frame clones, with some not included. The D gene and trimming were derived from the DNA, and the V and J assignments and clone size from that table. The sample lists about 33,000 clones; roughly four fifths were seen once. The CDR3 runs 14 residues. CDR1 ENHRY and CDR2 SYGVKD come from the germline V gene. V was clipped by 2 bases and J by 16 bases; unmatched bases: 11. The table lists this clone with a few counts. Its antigen is unidentified.

The chain links TRBV10-3 to TRBJ1-4; 9 bases align to TRBD1. The clonotype originates from a human donor in good health. Sequenced input: CD4+ T cells from blood buffy coats. DNA for the CDR3: TGTGCCATCAGTGAGCTTGAGAAGGGACAGGGACAGTTTTTT. This sequence encodes CAISELEKGQGQFF.